This note documents a single T cell receptor beta chain sequence. Antigen: not known. The data stem from a study of CD8 T cells in ankylosing spondylitis. Study-level points and caveats: Relatively rare in peripheral blood, disease-linked clones were also CD8+.

Using its own MiXCR run on the 5' RACE reads, TCRdb lists one record per CDR3 protein. Of about 360,000 distinct CDR3 sequences in the sample, approximately 22% were seen once. Germline values: CDR1 SGHVS, CDR2 FQNEAQ. Losses at the gene ends were 4 bases for V and 1 base for J; bases not matched to a gene: 6. There are 16 residues in the CDR3. The origin of this receptor is a male donor with ankylosing spondylitis or in good health (not recorded which). The chain joins TRBV7-8 to TRBJ1-1, with TRBD1 matching 10 bases. What was sequenced was blood, either unsorted or a sorted T cell fraction (not recorded which). The CDR3 DNA reads TGTGCCAGCAGCTACGACAGGGGGCGTGGGAACACTGAAGCTTTCTTT. It codes for CASSYDRGRGNTEAFF.